The rows below give T cell receptor beta chains drawn from one sample of a study of T cells in Graves' hyperthyroidism and ophthalmopathy. One entry per CDR3 protein results from TCRdb running MiXCR on the multiplex PCR reads. The sample shows 250,000 to 400,000 distinct CDR3 sequences, roughly an eighth of them seen only once. The sample consisted of blood. Receptors originate from a woman between 40 and 55 years old with Graves' ophthalmopathy. Both conserved end residues are part of each CDR3. The order of the fields is CDR3 protein, CDR3 DNA, clone size, J gene, V gene, D gene, CDR3 length. D genes are given only for firm matches. Part of the rows lack a size; the others show once, few, many or a class for expanded clones.

CASSQIRQGGEQYF | TGTGCCAGCAGTCAGATACGACAGGGGGGCGAGCAGTACTTC | few | TRBJ2-7 | TRBV14 | TRBD1 | 14
CASSYSGTRNEQYF | TGTGCCAGCAGTTACTCGGGGACTAGGAACGAGCAGTACTTC | NA | TRBJ2-7 | TRBV6-5 | TRBD2 | 14
CASSPHPYEQYF | TGTGCCAGCAGCCCTCATCCCTACGAGCAGTACTTC | many | TRBJ2-7 | TRBV9 | NA | 12
CSARALGGNTEAFF | TGCAGTGCTAGAGCCCTAGGGGGGAACACTGAAGCTTTCTTT | many | TRBJ1-1 | TRBV20-1 | NA | 14
CSARDLGWTDGYTF | TGCAGTGCTAGAGATCTGGGTTGGACAGATGGCTACACCTTC | NA | TRBJ1-2 | TRBV20-1 | NA | 14
CASSETGPRDYGYTF | TGTGCCAGCAGTGAGACGGGACCGAGAGACTATGGCTACACCTTC | many | TRBJ1-2 | TRBV6-1 | NA | 15
CSATEGGGIDEQFF | TGCAGTGCCACCGAAGGAGGGGGCATCGATGAGCAGTTCTTC | few | TRBJ2-1 | TRBV20-1 | NA | 14
CSARSPVAKNIQYF | TGCAGTGCTAGAAGCCCAGTAGCCAAAAACATTCAGTACTTC | many | TRBJ2-4 | TRBV20-1 | NA | 14
CASSPKLGQPQHF | TGTGCCAGCTCACCTAAGCTAGGTCAGCCCCAGCATTTT | once | TRBJ1-5 | TRBV18 | NA | 13
CASSSLYNEQFF | TGTGCCAGCAGTTCCCTCTACAATGAGCAGTTCTTC | many | TRBJ2-1 | TRBV28 | NA | 12
CASSLSGARNTEAFF | TGTGCCAGCAGTTTGTCAGGGGCTAGGAACACTGAAGCTTTCTTT | many | TRBJ1-1 | TRBV12-3/TRBV12-4 | NA | 15
CASTIGWHRQGASAYGYTF | TGTGCCAGCACTATAGGTTGGCATAGACAGGGGGCGTCGGCCTATGGCTACACCTTC | many | TRBJ1-2 | TRBV28 | TRBD1 | 19
CASSLAAGSGETQYF | TGTGCCAGCAGCTTAGCCGCAGGGTCTGGAGAGACCCAGTACTTC | many | TRBJ2-5 | TRBV7-8 | NA | 15
CASNRRIGTSGYNEQFF | TGTGCCAGCAATAGGAGAATAGGGACTAGCGGTTACAATGAGCAGTTCTTC | many | TRBJ2-1 | TRBV6-1 | TRBD2 | 17
CASGWGRAYQETQYF | TGTGCCAGTGGTTGGGGCAGGGCGTACCAAGAGACCCAGTACTTC | many | TRBJ2-5 | TRBV28 | NA | 15
CASSQRLALRETQYF | TGTGCCAGCAGCCAAAGGTTAGCCCTTCGGGAGACCCAGTACTTC | many | TRBJ2-5 | TRBV14 | NA | 15
CSAREGGRGEKLFF | TGCAGTGCTAGAGAAGGGGGGCGAGGTGAAAAACTGTTTTTT | many | TRBJ1-4 | TRBV20-1 | NA | 14
CSAMTMAGAETQYF | TGCAGTGCAATGACTATGGCGGGAGCCGAGACCCAGTACTTC | many | TRBJ2-5 | TRBV20-1 | TRBD2 | 14
CASSKDRGFNSPLHF | TGTGCCAGCAGCAAAGACAGGGGTTTTAATTCACCCCTCCACTTT | NA | TRBJ1-6 | TRBV13 | TRBD1 | 15
CASSLVAGEGTYEQYF | TGTGCCAGCAGCTTAGTAGCGGGAGAAGGTACCTACGAGCAGTACTTC | many | TRBJ2-7 | TRBV7-8 | TRBD2 | 16
CASSPHVSNQPQHF | TGTGCCAGCAGTCCCCATGTGAGTAATCAGCCCCAGCATTTT | NA | TRBJ1-5 | TRBV28 | NA | 14
CATSDPGTNYGYTF | TGTGCCACCAGTGACCCCGGGACAAACTATGGCTACACCTTC | few | TRBJ1-2 | TRBV24-1 | NA | 14
CASSRHFGNTIYF | TGTGCCAGCAGCCGACATTTCGGAAACACCATATATTTT | many | TRBJ1-3 | TRBV12-3/TRBV12-4 | NA | 13
CASSALGGGYTEAFF | TGTGCCAGCAGTGCGCTTGGGGGAGGGTACACTGAAGCTTTCTTT | many | TRBJ1-1 | TRBV28 | NA | 15
CASSFYGGRGYTF | TGTGCCAGCAGTTTTTACGGGGGAAGGGGCTACACCTTC | many | TRBJ1-2 | TRBV12-3/TRBV12-4 | NA | 13
CASSLREKGTQYF | TGTGCCAGCAGCCTAAGGGAGAAAGGGACCCAGTACTTC | many | TRBJ2-5 | TRBV11-2 | NA | 13
CASSWGDSSYEQYF | TGCGCCAGCAGTTGGGGGGATAGCTCCTACGAGCAGTACTTC | few | TRBJ2-7 | TRBV10-2 | NA | 14
CASSSLGAGNTEAFF | TGTGCCAGCAGTTCACTCGGGGCAGGGAACACTGAAGCTTTCTTT | many | TRBJ1-1 | TRBV27 | NA | 15
CANSYSGGSSYNEQFF | TGTGCCAACAGTTACTCAGGGGGGAGCTCCTACAATGAGCAGTTCTTC | NA | TRBJ2-1 | TRBV6-6 | NA | 16
CASSIYEGRHSAQYF | TGTGCCAGTAGTATTTATGAGGGTCGGCACTCGGCCCAGTACTTC | NA | TRBJ2-5 | TRBV19 | NA | 15
CASSNGPFASNRNEQFF | TGTGCCAGTAGCAATGGTCCCTTCGCCTCAAATAGGAATGAGCAGTTCTTC | many | TRBJ2-1 | TRBV19 | NA | 17